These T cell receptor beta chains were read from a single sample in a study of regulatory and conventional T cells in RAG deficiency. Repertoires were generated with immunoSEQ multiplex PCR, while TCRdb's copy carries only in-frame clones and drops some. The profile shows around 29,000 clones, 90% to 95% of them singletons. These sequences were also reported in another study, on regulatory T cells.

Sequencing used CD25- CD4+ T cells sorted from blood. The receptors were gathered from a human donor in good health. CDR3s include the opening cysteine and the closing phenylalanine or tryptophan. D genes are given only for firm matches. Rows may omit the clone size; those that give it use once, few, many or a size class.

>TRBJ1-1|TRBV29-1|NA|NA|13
CSVNTGWDTEAFF
TGCAGCGTGAACACAGGGTGGGACACTGAAGCTTTCTTT
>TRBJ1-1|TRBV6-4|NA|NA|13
CASSLFGETEAFF
TGTGCCAGCAGCCTCTTCGGGGAAACTGAAGCTTTCTTT
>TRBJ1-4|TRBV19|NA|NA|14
CASSIIQGGEKLFF
TGTGCCAGTAGTATTATTCAAGGGGGTGAAAAACTGTTTTTT
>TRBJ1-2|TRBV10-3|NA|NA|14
CAIRGADNYVSYTF
TGTGCCATCAGGGGAGCAGATAACTATGTTAGCTACACCTTC
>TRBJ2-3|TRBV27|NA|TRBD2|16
CASTYGAGTTTDTQYF
TGTGCCAGCACCTACGGAGCGGGGACTACCACAGATACGCAGTATTTT
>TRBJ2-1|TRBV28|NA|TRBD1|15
CAGSPTGVILSEQFF
TGTGCCGGCAGCCCGACAGGGGTCATCCTTAGTGAGCAGTTCTTC
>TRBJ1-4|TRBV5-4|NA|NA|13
CASSSRLDEKLFF
TGTGCCAGCAGCTCTCGTTTAGATGAAAAACTGTTTTTT
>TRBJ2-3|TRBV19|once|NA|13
CASSRSVTDTQYF
TGTGCCAGTAGCCGGAGCGTGACAGATACGCAGTATTTT
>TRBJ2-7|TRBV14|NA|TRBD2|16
CASSLLPRGGAHEQYF
TGTGCCAGCAGCCTACTCCCTCGCGGGGGGGCCCACGAGCAGTACTTC
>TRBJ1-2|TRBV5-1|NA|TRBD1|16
CASSSGWGQGTHGYTF
TGCGCCAGCAGCTCCGGTTGGGGACAGGGGACCCATGGCTACACCTTC
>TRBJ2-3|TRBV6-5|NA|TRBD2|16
CASSFMGTTLVGTQYF
TGTGCCAGCAGTTTTATGGGGACTACCCTGGTGGGTACGCAGTATTTT
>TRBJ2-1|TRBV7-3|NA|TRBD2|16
CASSLLASGGYNEQFF
TGTGCCAGCAGCTTATTGGCTAGCGGGGGGTACAATGAGCAGTTCTTC
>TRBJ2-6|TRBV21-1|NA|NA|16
CASSSTRGTGANVLTF
TGTGCCAGCAGCTCCACCCGGGGGACTGGGGCCAACGTCCTGACTTTC
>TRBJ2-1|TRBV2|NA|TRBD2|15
CASRALAGGYNEQFF
TGTGCCAGCAGGGCCCTGGCGGGGGGATACAATGAGCAGTTCTTC
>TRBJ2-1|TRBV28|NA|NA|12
CASSPTRDEQFF
TGTGCCAGCAGCCCGACTAGAGATGAGCAGTTCTTC
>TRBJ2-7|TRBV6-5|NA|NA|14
CASTPGQAPYEQYF
TGTGCCAGCACCCCTGGGCAGGCCCCCTACGAGCAGTACTTC
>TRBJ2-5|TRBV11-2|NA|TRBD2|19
CASSLARSSAGGARETQYF
TGTGCCAGCAGCTTAGCACGGAGTTCGGCGGGGGGGGCCCGAGAGACCCAGTACTTC
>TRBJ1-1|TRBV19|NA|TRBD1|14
CASSMGQLNTEAFF
TGTGCCAGTAGTATGGGACAGTTGAACACTGAAGCTTTCTTT
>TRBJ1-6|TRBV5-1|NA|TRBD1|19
CASSYGQATALSYNSPLHF
TGCGCCAGCAGCTACGGACAGGCAACGGCCCTCTCCTATAATTCACCCCTCCACTTT
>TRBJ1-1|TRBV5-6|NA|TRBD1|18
CASSLVVGQGARDTEAFF
TGTGCCAGCAGCTTGGTTGTTGGGCAGGGGGCGCGGGACACTGAAGCTTTCTTT
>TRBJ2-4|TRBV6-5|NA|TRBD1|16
CASSYYRDRGQNIQYF
TGTGCCAGCAGTTACTACCGGGACAGGGGGCAAAACATTCAGTACTTC
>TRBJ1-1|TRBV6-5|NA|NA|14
CASSYSRWSTEAFF
TGTGCCAGCAGTTACTCTCGGTGGAGCACTGAAGCTTTCTTT
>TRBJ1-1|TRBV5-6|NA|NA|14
CASSAQGLNTEAFF
TGTGCCAGCAGCGCGCAGGGGCTAAACACTGAAGCTTTCTTT
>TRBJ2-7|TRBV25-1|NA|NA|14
CASKGPGLRLEQYF
TGTGCCAGCAAGGGCCCCGGACTGCGTCTCGAGCAGTACTTC
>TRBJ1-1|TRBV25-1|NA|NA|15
CASSEWRGKNTEAFF
TGTGCCAGCAGTGAATGGCGGGGGAAGAACACTGAAGCTTTCTTT
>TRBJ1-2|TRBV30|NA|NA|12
CAWSVGGYGYTF
TGTGCCTGGAGTGTGGGGGGCTATGGCTACACCTTC
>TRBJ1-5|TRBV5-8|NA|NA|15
CASSFDRMGNQPQHF
TGTGCCAGCAGCTTCGACAGGATGGGGAATCAGCCCCAGCATTTT
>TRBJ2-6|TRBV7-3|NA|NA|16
CASSLGQSSGANVLTF
TGTGCCAGCAGCTTAGGACAGTCTTCGGGGGCCAACGTCCTGACTTTC
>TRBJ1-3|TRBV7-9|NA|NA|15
CASSLARGSGNTIYF
TGTGCCAGCAGCTTAGCGCGAGGGTCTGGAAACACCATATATTTT
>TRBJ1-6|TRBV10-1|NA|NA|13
CASSGEGNSPLHF
TGCGCCAGCAGTGGGGAGGGGAATTCACCCCTCCACTTT
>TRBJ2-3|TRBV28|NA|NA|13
CASSLSGPDTQYF
TGTGCCAGCAGTTTGTCAGGGCCAGATACGCAGTATTTT
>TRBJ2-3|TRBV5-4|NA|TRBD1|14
CASSFDRATDTQYF
TGTGCCAGCAGCTTTGACAGGGCCACAGATACGCAGTATTTT
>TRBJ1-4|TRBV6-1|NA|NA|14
CASSPVGGTEKLFF
TGTGCCAGCAGCCCCGTTGGGGGCACGGAAAAACTGTTTTTT
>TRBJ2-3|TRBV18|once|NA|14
CASSGQRGTDTQYF
TGTGCCAGCTCGGGACAGCGGGGCACAGATACGCAGTATTTT
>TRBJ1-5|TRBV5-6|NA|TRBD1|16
CASSLLGTGGNQPQHF
TGTGCCAGCAGCTTGCTCGGGACAGGGGGCAATCAGCCCCAGCATTTT
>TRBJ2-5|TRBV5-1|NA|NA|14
CASSTDTIQETQYF
TGCGCCAGCAGCACGGACACAATCCAAGAGACCCAGTACTTC
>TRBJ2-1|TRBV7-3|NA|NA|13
CASSLTRSDEQFF
TGTGCCAGCAGCTTAACTAGATCCGATGAGCAGTTCTTC
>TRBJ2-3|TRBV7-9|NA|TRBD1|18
CASSLRVHVTGSTDTQYF
TGTGCCAGCAGCTTAAGGGTACATGTGACAGGGTCCACAGATACGCAGTATTTT
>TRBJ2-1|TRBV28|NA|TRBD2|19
CASSSGLAGAPSSYNEQFF
TGTGCCAGCAGTTCCGGACTAGCGGGGGCCCCCAGCTCCTACAATGAGCAGTTCTTC
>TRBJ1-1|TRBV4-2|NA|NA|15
CASSHPLEGPGEAFF
TGTGCCAGCAGCCACCCCTTGGAGGGGCCGGGTGAAGCTTTCTTT
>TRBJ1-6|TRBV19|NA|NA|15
CASSASGRHNSPLHF
TGTGCCAGTAGTGCCTCCGGGAGACATAATTCCCCCCTCCACTTT
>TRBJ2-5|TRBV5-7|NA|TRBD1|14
CASSRDSTWETQYF
TGTGCCAGCAGCAGGGACAGTACCTGGGAGACCCAGTACTTC